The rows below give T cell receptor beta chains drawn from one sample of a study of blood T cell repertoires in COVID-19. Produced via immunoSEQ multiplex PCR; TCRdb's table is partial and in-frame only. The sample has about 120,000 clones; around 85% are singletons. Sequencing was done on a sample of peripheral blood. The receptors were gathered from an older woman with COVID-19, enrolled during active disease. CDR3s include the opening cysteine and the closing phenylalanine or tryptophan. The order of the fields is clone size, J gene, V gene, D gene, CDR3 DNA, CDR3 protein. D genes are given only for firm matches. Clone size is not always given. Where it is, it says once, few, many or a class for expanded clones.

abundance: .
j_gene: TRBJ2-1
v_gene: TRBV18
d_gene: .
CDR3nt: TGTGCCAGCTCACCACAAATGGCCGCCGACCCGGGTGAGCAGTTCTTC
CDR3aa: CASSPQMAADPGEQFF

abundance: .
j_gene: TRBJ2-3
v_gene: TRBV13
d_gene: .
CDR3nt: TGTGCCAGCAGCCTAGGGGCCACAGATACGCAGTATTTT
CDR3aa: CASSLGATDTQYF

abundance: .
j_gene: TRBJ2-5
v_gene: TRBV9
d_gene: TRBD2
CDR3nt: TGTGCCAGCAGCGTAGGCCCGAGCGGGGGGGATCGGGAGACCCAGTACTTC
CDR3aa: CASSVGPSGGDRETQYF

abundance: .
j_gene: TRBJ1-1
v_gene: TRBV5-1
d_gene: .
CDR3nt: TGCGCCAGCACCCTTTCCGGCAGGGATAGTGAAGCTTTCTTT
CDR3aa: CASTLSGRDSEAFF

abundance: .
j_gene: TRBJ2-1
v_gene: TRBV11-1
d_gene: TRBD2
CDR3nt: TGTGCCAGCAGCTTAGGAGCGGGGGCCCCCAATGAGCAGTTCTTC
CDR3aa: CASSLGAGAPNEQFF

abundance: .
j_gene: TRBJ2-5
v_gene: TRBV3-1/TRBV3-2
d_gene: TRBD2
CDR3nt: TGTGCCAGCAGCCTAGGACTAGCGGGGGGTAGCCAAGAGACCCAGTACTTC
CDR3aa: CASSLGLAGGSQETQYF

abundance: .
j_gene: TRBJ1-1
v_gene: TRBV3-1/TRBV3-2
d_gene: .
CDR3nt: TGTGCCAGCAGCCCCAGGGCCAACACTGAAGCTTTCTTT
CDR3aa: CASSPRANTEAFF

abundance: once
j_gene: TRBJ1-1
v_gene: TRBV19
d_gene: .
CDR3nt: TGTGCCAGCACCTCCGCGGGGGTCGAAACTGAAGCTTTCTTT
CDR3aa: CASTSAGVETEAFF

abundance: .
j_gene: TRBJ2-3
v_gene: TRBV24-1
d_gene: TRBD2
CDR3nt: TGTGCCACCAGTGACCCCTCCCTAGCGGGGGGAGTCGATACGCAGTATTTT
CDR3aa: CATSDPSLAGGVDTQYF

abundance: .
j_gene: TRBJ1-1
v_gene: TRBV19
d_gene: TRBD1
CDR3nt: TGTGCCAGTAGACGACAGGGGGCAGGCACTGAAGCTTTCTTT
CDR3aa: CASRRQGAGTEAFF

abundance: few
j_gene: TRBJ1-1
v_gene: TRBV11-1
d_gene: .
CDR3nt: TGTGCCAGCAGCTTATCAGGGGTGAACACTGAAGCTTTCTTT
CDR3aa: CASSLSGVNTEAFF

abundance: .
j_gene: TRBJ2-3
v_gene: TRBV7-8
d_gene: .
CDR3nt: TGTGCCAGCAATCCCGGGACTAGCACAGATACGCAGTATTTT
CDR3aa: CASNPGTSTDTQYF

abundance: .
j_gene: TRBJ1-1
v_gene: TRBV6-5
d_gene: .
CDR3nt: TGTGCCAGCAGTTACTCGATGATGAGGGCTGAAGCTTTCTTT
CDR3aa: CASSYSMMRAEAFF

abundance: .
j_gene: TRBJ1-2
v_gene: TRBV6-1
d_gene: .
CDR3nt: TGTGCCAGCAGTGAATTTCAGACAATAGGTGACTATGGCTACACCTTC
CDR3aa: CASSEFQTIGDYGYTF

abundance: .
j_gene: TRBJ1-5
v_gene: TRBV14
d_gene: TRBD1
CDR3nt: TGTGCCAGCAGCCCGACAGGGGTCTATCAGCCCCAGCATTTT
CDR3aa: CASSPTGVYQPQHF

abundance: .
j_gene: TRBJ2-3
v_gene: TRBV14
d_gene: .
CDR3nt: TGTGCCAGCAGCCCTCGAAGGGGGGGATTCACAGATACGCAGTATTTT
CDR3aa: CASSPRRGGFTDTQYF

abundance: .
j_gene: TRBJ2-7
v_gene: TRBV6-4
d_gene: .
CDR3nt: TGTGCCAGCTCCCGCGGGACAGATAACTCCGAGCAGTACTTC
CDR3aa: CASSRGTDNSEQYF

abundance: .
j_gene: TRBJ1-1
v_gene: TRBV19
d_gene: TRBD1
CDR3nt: TGTGCCAGTAGTATACGGGTGACAGGGGGAGCTTTCTTT
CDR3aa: CASSIRVTGGAFF

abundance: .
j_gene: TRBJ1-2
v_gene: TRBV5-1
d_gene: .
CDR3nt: TGCGCCAGCAGCTTTCGGGGAACTAACTATGGCTACACCTTC
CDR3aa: CASSFRGTNYGYTF

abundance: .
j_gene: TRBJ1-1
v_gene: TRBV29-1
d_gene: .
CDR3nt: TGCAGCGGTTTTGGCAGGGCGGCTGACACTGAAGCTTTCTTT
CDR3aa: CSGFGRAADTEAFF

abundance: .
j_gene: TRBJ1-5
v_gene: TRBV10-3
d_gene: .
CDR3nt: TGTGCCATCAGTGGAGCCGTCAATCAGCCCCAGCATTTT
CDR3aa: CAISGAVNQPQHF

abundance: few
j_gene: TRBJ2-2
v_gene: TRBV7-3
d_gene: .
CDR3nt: TGTGCCAGCAGGATGTTAGCGGAGAACACCGGGGAGCTGTTTTTT
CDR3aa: CASRMLAENTGELFF

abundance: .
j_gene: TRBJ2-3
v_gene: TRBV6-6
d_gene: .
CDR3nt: TGTGCCAGCAGTTACCCGGGGGATACGCAGTATTTT
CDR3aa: CASSYPGDTQYF

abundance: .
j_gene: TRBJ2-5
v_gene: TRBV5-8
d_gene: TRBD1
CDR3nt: TGTGCCAGCAGCCTTGGACAGGGTCGAGTGGAGACCCAGTACTTC
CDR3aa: CASSLGQGRVETQYF

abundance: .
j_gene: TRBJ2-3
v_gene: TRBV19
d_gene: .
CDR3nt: TGTGCCAGTAGGCTAGACTACCTCACAGATACGCAGTATTTT
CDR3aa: CASRLDYLTDTQYF

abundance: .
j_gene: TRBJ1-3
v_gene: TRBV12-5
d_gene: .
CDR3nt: TGTGCTAGTGGTTTGGACCCCGGAGGCATCTCTGGAAACACCATATATTTT
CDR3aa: CASGLDPGGISGNTIYF

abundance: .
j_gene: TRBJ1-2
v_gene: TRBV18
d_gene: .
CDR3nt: TGTGCCAGCTCACCGGGCGATGCGAGCTATGGCTACACCTTC
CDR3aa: CASSPGDASYGYTF

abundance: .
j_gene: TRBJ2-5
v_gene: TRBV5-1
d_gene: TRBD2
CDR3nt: TGCGCCAGCAGCTTGGCCTCGATAGCGGGGGGGTCAGAGACCCAGTACTTC
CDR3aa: CASSLASIAGGSETQYF

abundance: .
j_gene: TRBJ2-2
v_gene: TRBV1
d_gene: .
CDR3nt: TGCACCAGCAGCCAAGACCCCCGGGGACAGGGGGCACGGACCGGGGAGCTGTTTTTT
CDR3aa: CTSSQDPRGQGARTGELFF

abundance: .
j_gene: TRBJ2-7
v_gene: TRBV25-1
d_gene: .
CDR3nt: TGTGCCAGTCGCGACAGTTCCTACGAGCAGTACTTC
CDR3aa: CASRDSSYEQYF

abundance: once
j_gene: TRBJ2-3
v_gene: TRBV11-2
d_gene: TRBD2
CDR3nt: TGTGCCAGCAGAGCTAGCGGAGCGAGCACAGATACGCAGTATTTT
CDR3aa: CASRASGASTDTQYF

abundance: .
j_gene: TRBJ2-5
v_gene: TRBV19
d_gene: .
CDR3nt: TGTGCCAGTAGTACCGACCGGGAGCCCGGAAGGCCCCAAGAGACCCAGTACTTC
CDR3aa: CASSTDREPGRPQETQYF

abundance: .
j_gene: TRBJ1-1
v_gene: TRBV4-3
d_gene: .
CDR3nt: TGCGCCAGCAGCCAAGGATCAGGGCCGGGTTTCTTT
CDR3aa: CASSQGSGPGFF

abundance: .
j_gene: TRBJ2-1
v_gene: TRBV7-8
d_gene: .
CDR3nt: TGTGCCAGCAGCTTAAGGTTTAGAAAACAGGGCTCCTACAATGAGCAGTTCTTC
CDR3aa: CASSLRFRKQGSYNEQFF

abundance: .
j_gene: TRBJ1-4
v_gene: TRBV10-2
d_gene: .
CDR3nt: TGCGCCAGCACCTCGGGAGCTAATGAAAAACTGTTTTTT
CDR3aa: CASTSGANEKLFF

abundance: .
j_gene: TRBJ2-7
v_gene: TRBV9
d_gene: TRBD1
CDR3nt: TGTGCCAGCAGCGTAGGGGCCTCAGGGGACAGGTTAACCTACGAGCAGTACTTC
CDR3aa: CASSVGASGDRLTYEQYF

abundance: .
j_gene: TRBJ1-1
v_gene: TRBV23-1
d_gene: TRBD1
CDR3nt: TGCGCCAGCAGTCCAGGACAGGAGATGAACACTGAAGCTTTCTTT
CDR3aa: CASSPGQEMNTEAFF

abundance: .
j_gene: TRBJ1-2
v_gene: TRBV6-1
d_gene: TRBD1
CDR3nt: TGTGCCAGCAGTGAAAGGGGCGTTTTGCAGGACAGGGACCGTTGGTTCTATGGCTACACCTTC
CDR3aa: CASSERGVLQDRDRWFYGYTF

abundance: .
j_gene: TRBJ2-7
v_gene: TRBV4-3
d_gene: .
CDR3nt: TGCGCCAGCAGCCAAGGTTTGGGGAGCTCCTACGAGCAGTACTTC
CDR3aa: CASSQGLGSSYEQYF

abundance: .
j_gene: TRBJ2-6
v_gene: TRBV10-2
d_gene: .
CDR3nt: TGCGCCAGCAGTGACAGTCGCTCTGGGGCCAACGTCCTGACTTTC
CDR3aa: CASSDSRSGANVLTF

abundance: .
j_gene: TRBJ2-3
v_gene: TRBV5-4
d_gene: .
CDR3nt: TGTGCCAGCTCCTTGCGGGGTGCAGATACGCAGTATTTT
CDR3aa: CASSLRGADTQYF

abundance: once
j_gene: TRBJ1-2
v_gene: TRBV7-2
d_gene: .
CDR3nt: TGTGCCAGCAGCTTGGGCCAGGGCGGGGTGGTTGGTGGCTACACCTTC
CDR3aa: CASSLGQGGVVGGYTF

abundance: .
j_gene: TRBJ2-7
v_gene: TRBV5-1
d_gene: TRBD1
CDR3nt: TGCGCCAGCAGCTACCTAGGACAGGGGGACTACGAGCAGTACTTC
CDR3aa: CASSYLGQGDYEQYF

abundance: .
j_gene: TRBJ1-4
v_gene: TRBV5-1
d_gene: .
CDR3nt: TGCGCCAGCTCCCCTGGGGGGTCGGAGAATGAAAAACTGTTTTTT
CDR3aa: CASSPGGSENEKLFF

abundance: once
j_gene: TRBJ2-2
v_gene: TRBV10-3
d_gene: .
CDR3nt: TGTGCCATCAAACAGCCGAACACCGGGGAGCTGTTTTTT
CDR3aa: CAIKQPNTGELFF

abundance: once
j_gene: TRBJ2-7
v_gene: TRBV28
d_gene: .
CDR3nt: TGTGCCAGCCAAGGCGGGACTGCCGGGGAGCAGTACTTC
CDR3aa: CASQGGTAGEQYF

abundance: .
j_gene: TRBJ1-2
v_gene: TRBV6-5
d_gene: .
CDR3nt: TGTGCCAGCAGTTACATGGGCCAACAGGGAGGCTACACCTTC
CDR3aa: CASSYMGQQGGYTF

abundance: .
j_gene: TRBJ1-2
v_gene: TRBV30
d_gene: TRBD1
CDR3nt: TGTGCCTGGAGTGTACGGTTCGGCAGGGGGAGAGGCTACACCTTC
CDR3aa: CAWSVRFGRGRGYTF

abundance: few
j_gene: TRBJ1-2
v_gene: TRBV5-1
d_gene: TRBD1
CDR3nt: TGCGCCAGCAGCGTTACCGGGACAGGGGACGGCTACACCTTC
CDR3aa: CASSVTGTGDGYTF

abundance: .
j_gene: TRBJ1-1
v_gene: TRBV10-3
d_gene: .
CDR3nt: TGTGCCATCAGTGATTCTCGGGGTGTGAACACTGAAGCTTTCTTT
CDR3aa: CAISDSRGVNTEAFF

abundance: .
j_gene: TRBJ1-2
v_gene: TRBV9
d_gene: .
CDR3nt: TGTGCCAGCAGCGTACCCGGGACACTCTATGGCTACACCTTC
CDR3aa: CASSVPGTLYGYTF

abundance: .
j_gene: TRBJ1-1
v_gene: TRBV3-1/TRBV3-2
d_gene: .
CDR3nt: TGTGCCAGCAGCCAAGTTAGCTGGACTGAAGCTTTCTTT
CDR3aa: CASSQVSWTEAFF

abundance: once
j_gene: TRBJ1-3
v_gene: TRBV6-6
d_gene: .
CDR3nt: TGTGCCAGCAGTTCAGGGGCCCCACCCTCTGGAAACACCATATATTTT
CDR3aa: CASSSGAPPSGNTIYF

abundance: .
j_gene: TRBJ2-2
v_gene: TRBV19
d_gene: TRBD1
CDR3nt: TGTGCCAGTAGTAAGCGGACAGGGAACACCGGGGAGCTGTTTTTT
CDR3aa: CASSKRTGNTGELFF